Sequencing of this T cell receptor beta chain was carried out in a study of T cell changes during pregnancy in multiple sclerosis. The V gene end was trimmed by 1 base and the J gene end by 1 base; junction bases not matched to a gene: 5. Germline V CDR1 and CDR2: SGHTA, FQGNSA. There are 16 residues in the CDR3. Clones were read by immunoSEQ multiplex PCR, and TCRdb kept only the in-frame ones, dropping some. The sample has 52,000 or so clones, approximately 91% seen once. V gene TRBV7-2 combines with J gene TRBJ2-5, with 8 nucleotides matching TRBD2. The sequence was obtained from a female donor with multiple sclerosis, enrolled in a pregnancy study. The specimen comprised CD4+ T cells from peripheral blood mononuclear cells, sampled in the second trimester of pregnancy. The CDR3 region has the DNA TGTGCCAGCAGCTTAGGCTTAGCGGGGACCCAAGAGACCCAGTACTTC. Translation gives CASSLGLAGTQETQYF.